This paragraph covers one T cell receptor beta chain sequence. Antigen unknown. Germline V gene data show CDR1 as MDHEN and CDR2 as SYDVKM. The CDR3 contains 15 residues. Trimming stripped 10 bases from V and 4 bases from J, with 21 bases between. The second PCR ran roughly 7 to 11 cycles with a sample-barcoded 5' primer and J-beta primers. TCRdb used MiXCR to reprocess the 5' RACE reads, holding one entry per CDR3 protein. Of more than 700,000 distinct CDR3 sequences in the sample, roughly 46% were seen once. These data come from a study of blood T cells in healthy people across ages. Findings of the study overall: Any conclusive comparison of naive versus antigen-experienced cells was prevented by using unsorted PBMCs.

Isolated PBMCs totaled at least 6.5 million in each sample. The rearrangement uses TRBV28 and TRBJ2-3; the D gene is possibly TRBD2 (5 bases). Sequencing was carried out using blood. The source of this sequence is an elderly man in good health. CDR3 DNA: TGTGCCACCGGAACGGGGTCAGCGCTCTCAGATACGCAGTATTTT. Its protein is CATGTGSALSDTQYF.